This is a list of T cell receptor beta chains from one sample in a study of T cells in Graves' hyperthyroidism and ophthalmopathy. Each CDR3 protein gets one entry after TCRdb re-called the multiplex PCR reads with MiXCR. Here the sample spans about half a million distinct CDR3 sequences, less than 25% being singletons. The sequenced material came from blood. These receptors were obtained from a young woman with Graves' ophthalmopathy. CDR3s include the opening cysteine and the closing phenylalanine or tryptophan. The order of the fields is J gene, V gene, clone size, D gene, CDR3 DNA, CDR3 protein. A D gene is named only where the DNA matches it firmly. Clone size is given for some rows only: seen once, a few or many times, or a class if the clone is expanded.

>TRBJ1-2|TRBV6-1|-|-
TGTGCCAGCACCGGGGATCTAGGCTATGGCTACACCTTC
CASTGDLGYGYTF
>TRBJ1-4|TRBV5-5|-|-
TGTGCCAGCAGCTTGCCCCAAAATGAAAAACTGTTTTTT
CASSLPQNEKLFF
>TRBJ1-3|TRBV12-3/TRBV12-4|many|-
TGTGCCAGTAAATTTCAGGGATCAGGAAACACCATATATTTT
CASKFQGSGNTIYF
>TRBJ1-2|TRBV6-5|-|-
TGTGCCAGCAGTTTCAAACAGGTTGGAATGGGCTACACCTTC
CASSFKQVGMGYTF
>TRBJ1-1|TRBV30|-|TRBD1
TGTGCCTTTGACGGGACAGGTGAAGCTTTCTTT
CAFDGTGEAFF
>TRBJ2-7|TRBV5-1|-|TRBD1
TGCGCCAGCAGCACAGGAAGACAGGGGGCCTCCGAGCAGTACTTC
CASSTGRQGASEQYF
>TRBJ1-1|TRBV19|-|TRBD1
TGTGCCAGTACTGAAAAGGGGGCAGCGAACACTGAAGCTTTCTTT
CASTEKGAANTEAFF
>TRBJ1-1|TRBV29-1|many|-
TGCAGCGTTGAAGAAGTATACGGTGAAGCTTTCTTT
CSVEEVYGEAFF
>TRBJ1-1|TRBV25-1|many|-
TGTGCCAGCAGTGCCCTTTGGGAGAGGAACACTGAAGCTTTCTTT
CASSALWERNTEAFF
>TRBJ2-5|TRBV11-2|-|-
TGTGCCAGCAGCTTAGATCCGGGACACCAAGAGACCCAGTACTTC
CASSLDPGHQETQYF
>TRBJ2-7|TRBV18|many|-
TGTGCCAGCTCACCACCTAGTACAGGGTTATTCTCCGAGCAGTACTTC
CASSPPSTGLFSEQYF
>TRBJ2-2|TRBV7-2|-|-
TGTGCCAGCAGCTTATGGGGGGGCAACACCGGGGAGCTGTTTTTT
CASSLWGGNTGELFF
>TRBJ2-7|TRBV2|many|TRBD2
TGTGCCAGCAGTGAAGAGCGGGAGTCCTACGAGCAGTACTTC
CASSEERESYEQYF
>TRBJ2-7|TRBV27|many|TRBD1
TGTGCCAGCAGTTCCCGCGGGACAGGGGAATACGAGCAGTACTTC
CASSSRGTGEYEQYF
>TRBJ1-5|TRBV12-3/TRBV12-4|-|TRBD1
TGTGCCAGCAGTGCTAGGACAGGGGGGAGCAATCAGCCCCAGCATTTT
CASSARTGGSNQPQHF
>TRBJ1-2|TRBV25-1|many|-
TGTGCCAGCAGTGCCTTGGGGCCGGGACCTGGCTACACCTTC
CASSALGPGPGYTF
>TRBJ2-7|TRBV30|many|-
TGTGCCTGGAGTTATGGCAGGGCTACCTACGAGCAGTACTTC
CAWSYGRATYEQYF
>TRBJ1-2|TRBV11-3|many|-
TGTGCCAGCAGCTTACGAGGGGTAAGGCCGAACTATGGCTACACCTTC
CASSLRGVRPNYGYTF
>TRBJ1-2|TRBV7-2|-|TRBD1
TGTGCCAGCAGTCAGGGGGGAGGCAGGGGCTATGGCTACACCTTC
CASSQGGGRGYGYTF
>TRBJ2-5|TRBV4-1|-|TRBD1
TGCGCCAGCAGCCAAGGGGACAGCCAAGAGACCCAGTACTTC
CASSQGDSQETQYF
>TRBJ1-1|TRBV7-2|many|-
TGTGCCAGCAGCTTAGGCGGGGGCCTGGGAATTGAAGCTTTCTTT
CASSLGGGLGIEAFF
>TRBJ1-3|TRBV9|-|-
TGTGCCAGCAGCACCACAGGGACTGGAAACACCATATATTTT
CASSTTGTGNTIYF
>TRBJ1-3|TRBV2|-|TRBD1
TGTGCCAGCAGTGAAGATCGGACAGGGTGGGTGTCTGGAATGTCTGGAAACACCATATATTTT
CASSEDRTGWVSGMSGNTIYF
>TRBJ1-5|TRBV29-1|-|-
TGCAGCGTTGGGTCGTCCTACAATCAGCCCCAGCATTTT
CSVGSSYNQPQHF
>TRBJ2-2|TRBV27|many|TRBD1
TGTGCCAGCAGTCCCTGGACAGGGGGGAACACCGGGGAGCTGTTTTTT
CASSPWTGGNTGELFF
>TRBJ2-7|TRBV28|-|-
TGTGCCAGCAGTTTAAACAGGGTCTACGAGCAGTACTTC
CASSLNRVYEQYF
>TRBJ1-1|TRBV20-1|-|TRBD1
TGCAGTACGTGGCAGGGGGCTTCTGAAGCTTTCTTT
CSTWQGASEAFF
>TRBJ2-5|TRBV19|many|TRBD2
TGTGCCAGTAGTCCCCAGACTAGCGGGGGTGAGGAGACCCAGTACTTC
CASSPQTSGGEETQYF
>TRBJ2-7|TRBV7-8|many|-
TGTGCCAGCAGCTTTTTTATCAGGGACGCAGGCGGCGACGAGCAGTACTTC
CASSFFIRDAGGDEQYF